The rows below give T cell receptor beta chains drawn from one sample of a study of blood T cell repertoires in COVID-19. Produced via immunoSEQ multiplex PCR; TCRdb's table is partial and in-frame only. Of hundreds of thousands of clones detected, around 87% appear once; the ten largest clones hold 1% to 1.3%. Sample: PBMCs or T cells enriched from blood (not recorded which). The origin of the receptors is a man younger than 40 who had recovered from COVID-19. Each CDR3 is given with its conserved first and last residue. A D gene is named only where the DNA matches it firmly. Clone size is stated in some rows and not others, as once, few, many or a class when expanded.

>TRBJ2-5|TRBV7-7|.|TRBD1
TGTGCCAGCAGCGCCACAGGGGGCGCCGAAGAGACCCAGTACTTC
CASSATGGAEETQYF
>TRBJ1-4|TRBV5-1|few|TRBD1
TGCGCCAGCAGCTCCCGGACAGGGGGAGAAAAACTGTTTTTT
CASSSRTGGEKLFF
>TRBJ2-1|TRBV3-1/TRBV3-2|.|.
TGTGCCAGCAGCCATTTCGGCAATGAGCAGTTCTTC
CASSHFGNEQFF
>TRBJ1-4|TRBV28|.|.
TGTGCCAGCAGTTTGATGGGAGATGAAAAACTGTTTTTT
CASSLMGDEKLFF
>TRBJ2-7|TRBV5-1|.|TRBD1
TGCGCCAGCAGTTGGAACACAGGGGGCTCCGAGCAGTACTTC
CASSWNTGGSEQYF
>TRBJ2-2|TRBV5-1|once|TRBD1
TGCGCCAGCAGCTGGACAGGGAATGGCGGGGAGCTGTTTTTT
CASSWTGNGGELFF
>TRBJ2-4|TRBV28|.|.
TGTGCCAGCGGGATGACAGTCAAAAACATTCAGTACTTC
CASGMTVKNIQYF
>TRBJ1-3|TRBV10-3|.|TRBD1
TGTGCCATCAGTGGGGACAGGGACTCTGGAAACACCATATATTTT
CAISGDRDSGNTIYF
>TRBJ2-7|TRBV28|few|TRBD1
TGTGCCAGCAGTTCCGTAGGGACAGGGGGAGGGTACGAGCAGTACTTC
CASSSVGTGGGYEQYF
>TRBJ2-1|TRBV6-5|.|TRBD1
TGTGCCAGCAGTTACGGACAGGATACTAGGGGGAATGAGCAGTTCTTC
CASSYGQDTRGNEQFF
>TRBJ2-1|TRBV14|.|TRBD2
TGTGCCAGCAGCCACCACTGGGCGGGGGCCTACAATGAGCAGTTCTTC
CASSHHWAGAYNEQFF
>TRBJ1-1|TRBV28|.|TRBD1
TGTGCCAGCAGTCCTTCCAGGGACAGGGGTTTTACTGAAGCTTTCTTT
CASSPSRDRGFTEAFF
>TRBJ2-7|TRBV10-3|.|.
TGTGCCATCAGTGAGTCCGAGGTCAGCGAGCAGTACTTC
CAISESEVSEQYF
>TRBJ1-4|TRBV7-8|.|.
TGTGCCAGCAGCTTAAACACCCTCCTCGCAACTAATGAAAAACTGTTTTTT
CASSLNTLLATNEKLFF
>TRBJ2-2|TRBV19|.|.
TGTGCCAGTAAGCCTGCGGATAGCGATCGGAACACCGGGGAGCTGTTTTTT
CASKPADSDRNTGELFF
>TRBJ2-5|TRBV7-8|.|TRBD2
TGTGCCAGCAGCTCACGACTAGCGGGAGACCCGGGGGAGACCCAGTACTTC
CASSSRLAGDPGETQYF
>TRBJ2-1|TRBV5-4|.|TRBD1
TGTGCCAGCAGCGGGACAGGGGCGATAGGTGAGCAGTTCTTC
CASSGTGAIGEQFF
>TRBJ2-1|TRBV5-4|.|TRBD1
TGTGCCAGCAGCGGTACGACAGGGAGCTCCTACAATGAGCAGTTCTTC
CASSGTTGSSYNEQFF
>TRBJ1-2|TRBV5-4|.|TRBD1
TGTGCCAGCAGCTTGCCGGGACAGAACTATGGCTACACCTTC
CASSLPGQNYGYTF
>TRBJ2-1|TRBV4-1|.|TRBD1
TGCGCCAGCAGCCACCCTAGGGGACAGGGGCGGAATGAGCAGTTCTTC
CASSHPRGQGRNEQFF
>TRBJ2-7|TRBV5-1|few|TRBD1
TGCGCCAGCACTAGGACAGGGGTCGGGGAGCAGTACTTC
CASTRTGVGEQYF
>TRBJ2-7|TRBV27|.|.
TGTGCCAGCGAGGGAACGGGAGCCGGGCAGTACTTC
CASEGTGAGQYF
>TRBJ2-1|TRBV9|.|.
TGTGCCAGCAGCGTAGAGGGGGTCCAGTTTTATAGCTCCTACAATGAGCAGTTCTTC
CASSVEGVQFYSSYNEQFF
>TRBJ2-5|TRBV6-5|.|TRBD1
TGTGCCAGCAGTATTTGGGACAGGGGCTCGGAGACCCAGTACTTC
CASSIWDRGSETQYF
>TRBJ2-2|TRBV6-4|many|.
TGTGCCAGCAGTGTGACAGAAACCGGGGAGCTGTTTTTT
CASSVTETGELFF
>TRBJ2-3|TRBV5-1|.|.
TGCGCCAGCAGCTTTGTGGCCACAGATACGCAGTATTTT
CASSFVATDTQYF
>TRBJ2-7|TRBV3-1/TRBV3-2|few|TRBD2
TGTGCCAGCAGCCAAGATCTTGGACTAGCGGGAGGAAGCTACGAGCAGTACTTC
CASSQDLGLAGGSYEQYF
>TRBJ1-1|TRBV19|.|.
TGTGCCAGTAGTATTGAGGGAAGGAACACTGAAGCTTTCTTT
CASSIEGRNTEAFF
>TRBJ2-1|TRBV28|.|.
TGTGCCAGCAGCTCTCGACTAGTACTCAATGAGCAGTTCTTC
CASSSRLVLNEQFF
>TRBJ2-2|TRBV2|.|TRBD2
TGTGCCAGCAGCGCCATGGGACTAGCTGCCGGGGAGCTGTTTTTT
CASSAMGLAAGELFF
>TRBJ1-4|TRBV27|.|TRBD1
TGTGCCAGCAGTCCCAGGGGGCGGTTTGAAAAACTGTTTTTT
CASSPRGRFEKLFF
>TRBJ1-2|TRBV29-1|.|.
TGCAGCGTTGAAGACAGGGCCCGCTATGGCTACACCTTC
CSVEDRARYGYTF
>TRBJ2-3|TRBV6-5|.|.
TGTGCCAGCAGACGGGACACTACAGATACGCAGTATTTT
CASRRDTTDTQYF
>TRBJ2-1|TRBV9|.|TRBD2
TGTGCCAGCAGCGTAGGAGGGGGACTAGCGGGACCGCGAGAGCAGTTCTTC
CASSVGGGLAGPREQFF
>TRBJ1-5|TRBV3-1/TRBV3-2|many|.
TGTGCCAGCAGCCAAGAAGGAGGGGATTATCAGCCCCAGCATTTT
CASSQEGGDYQPQHF
>TRBJ2-7|TRBV6-1|.|TRBD1
TGTGCCAGCAGTGAAGATGGGCAGGGGGCGTACGAGCAGTACTTC
CASSEDGQGAYEQYF
>TRBJ2-3|TRBV28|.|TRBD2
TGTGCCAGCAGCAGAACACTAGCGGGAGGAATAGATACGCAGTATTTT
CASSRTLAGGIDTQYF
>TRBJ2-1|TRBV24-1|.|TRBD2
TGTGCCACCAGTGATGGCCGGGGGGGGGAGCAGTTCTTC
CATSDGRGGEQFF
>TRBJ2-7|TRBV30|.|.
TGTGCCTGGTCCGGCGGTGTTTCCTACGAGCAGTACTTC
CAWSGGVSYEQYF
>TRBJ1-1|TRBV27|.|.
TGTGCCAGCAGCCCCTGGGGGCGGACTGAAGCTTTCTTT
CASSPWGRTEAFF
>TRBJ1-1|TRBV6-1|.|TRBD1
TGTGCCAGCAGTGACCCAGGACAGGGGGACACTGAAGCTTTCTTT
CASSDPGQGDTEAFF
>TRBJ1-1|TRBV5-1|.|TRBD1
TGCGCCAGCAGCTCTGAGGTATCCGGGACAGCGAACACTGAAGCTTTCTTT
CASSSEVSGTANTEAFF
>TRBJ2-3|TRBV9|.|.
TGTGCCAGCAGCGTAGGGTCAGGCCCCCATCCAGATACGCAGTATTTT
CASSVGSGPHPDTQYF
>TRBJ2-3|TRBV2|few|.
TGTGCTGGAACAGGGAACTTAGATACGCAGTATTTT
CAGTGNLDTQYF
>TRBJ2-7|TRBV18|.|TRBD1
TGTGCCAGCTCAACGGTTGGGACAGGGTCCTCCTACGAGCAGTACTTC
CASSTVGTGSSYEQYF
>TRBJ2-2|TRBV5-1|.|.
TGCGCCAGCAGCTTGGGCCAGGGGAGCACCGGGGAGCTGTTTTTT
CASSLGQGSTGELFF
>TRBJ2-1|TRBV6-5|.|.
TGTGCCAGCAGTCAACCTGGAGTTCACAATGAGCAGTTCTTC
CASSQPGVHNEQFF